This TCR beta chain was obtained from a study of T cells in narcolepsy. Study information: Donors had narcolepsy type 1 or type 2, or were healthy controls.

Overall study results and limits: In some patient and control memory CD4+ samples, autoreactive clones were absent.

CDR1 and CDR2 (germline): MNHEY, SVGAGI. The CDR3 has 15 residues. The V gene end was trimmed by 5 bases and the J gene end by 4 bases; junction bases not matched to a gene: 8. Notes on this clone: The antigen remains undetermined. This specimen includes other DNA sequences encoding the same CDR3.

The data were produced by immunoSEQ multiplex PCR, yet TCRdb's version contains in-frame clones alone and is incomplete. The sample contains about 32,000 clones, roughly 80% of which appear only once. The TCR sequence derives from a human donor in good health. Sequencing was done on a sample of memory (CD45RA-) CD4+ T cells from blood. V gene TRBV6-5 combines with J gene TRBJ2-1, with 7 bases identical to TRBD1. DNA for the CDR3: TGTGCCAGCAGTGCCGGGACAGAAGCTTACAATGAGCAGTTCTTC. Its protein is CASSAGTEAYNEQFF.